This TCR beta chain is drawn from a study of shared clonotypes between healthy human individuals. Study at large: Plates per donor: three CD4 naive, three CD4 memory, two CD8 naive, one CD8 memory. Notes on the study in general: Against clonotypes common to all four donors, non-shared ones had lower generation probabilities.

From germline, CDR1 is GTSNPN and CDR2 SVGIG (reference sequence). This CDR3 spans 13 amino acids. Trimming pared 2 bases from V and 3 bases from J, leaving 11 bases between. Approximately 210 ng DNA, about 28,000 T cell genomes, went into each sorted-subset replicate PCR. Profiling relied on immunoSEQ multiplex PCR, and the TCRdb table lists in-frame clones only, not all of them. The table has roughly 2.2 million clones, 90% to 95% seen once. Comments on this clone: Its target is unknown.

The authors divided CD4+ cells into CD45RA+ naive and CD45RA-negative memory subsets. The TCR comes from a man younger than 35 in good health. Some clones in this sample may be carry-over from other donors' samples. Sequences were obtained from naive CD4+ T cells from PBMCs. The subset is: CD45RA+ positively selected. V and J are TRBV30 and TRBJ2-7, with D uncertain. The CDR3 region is CAWSRDGLYEQYF. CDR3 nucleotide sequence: TGTGCCTGGAGTAGAGACGGCCTCTACGAGCAGTACTTC. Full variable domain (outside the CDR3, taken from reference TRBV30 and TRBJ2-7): SQTIHQWPATLVQPVGSPLSLECTVEGTSNPNLYWYRQAAGRGLQLLFYSVGIGQISSEVPQNLSASRPQDRQFILSSKKLLLSDSGFYLCAWSRDGLYEQYFGPGTRLTVT.